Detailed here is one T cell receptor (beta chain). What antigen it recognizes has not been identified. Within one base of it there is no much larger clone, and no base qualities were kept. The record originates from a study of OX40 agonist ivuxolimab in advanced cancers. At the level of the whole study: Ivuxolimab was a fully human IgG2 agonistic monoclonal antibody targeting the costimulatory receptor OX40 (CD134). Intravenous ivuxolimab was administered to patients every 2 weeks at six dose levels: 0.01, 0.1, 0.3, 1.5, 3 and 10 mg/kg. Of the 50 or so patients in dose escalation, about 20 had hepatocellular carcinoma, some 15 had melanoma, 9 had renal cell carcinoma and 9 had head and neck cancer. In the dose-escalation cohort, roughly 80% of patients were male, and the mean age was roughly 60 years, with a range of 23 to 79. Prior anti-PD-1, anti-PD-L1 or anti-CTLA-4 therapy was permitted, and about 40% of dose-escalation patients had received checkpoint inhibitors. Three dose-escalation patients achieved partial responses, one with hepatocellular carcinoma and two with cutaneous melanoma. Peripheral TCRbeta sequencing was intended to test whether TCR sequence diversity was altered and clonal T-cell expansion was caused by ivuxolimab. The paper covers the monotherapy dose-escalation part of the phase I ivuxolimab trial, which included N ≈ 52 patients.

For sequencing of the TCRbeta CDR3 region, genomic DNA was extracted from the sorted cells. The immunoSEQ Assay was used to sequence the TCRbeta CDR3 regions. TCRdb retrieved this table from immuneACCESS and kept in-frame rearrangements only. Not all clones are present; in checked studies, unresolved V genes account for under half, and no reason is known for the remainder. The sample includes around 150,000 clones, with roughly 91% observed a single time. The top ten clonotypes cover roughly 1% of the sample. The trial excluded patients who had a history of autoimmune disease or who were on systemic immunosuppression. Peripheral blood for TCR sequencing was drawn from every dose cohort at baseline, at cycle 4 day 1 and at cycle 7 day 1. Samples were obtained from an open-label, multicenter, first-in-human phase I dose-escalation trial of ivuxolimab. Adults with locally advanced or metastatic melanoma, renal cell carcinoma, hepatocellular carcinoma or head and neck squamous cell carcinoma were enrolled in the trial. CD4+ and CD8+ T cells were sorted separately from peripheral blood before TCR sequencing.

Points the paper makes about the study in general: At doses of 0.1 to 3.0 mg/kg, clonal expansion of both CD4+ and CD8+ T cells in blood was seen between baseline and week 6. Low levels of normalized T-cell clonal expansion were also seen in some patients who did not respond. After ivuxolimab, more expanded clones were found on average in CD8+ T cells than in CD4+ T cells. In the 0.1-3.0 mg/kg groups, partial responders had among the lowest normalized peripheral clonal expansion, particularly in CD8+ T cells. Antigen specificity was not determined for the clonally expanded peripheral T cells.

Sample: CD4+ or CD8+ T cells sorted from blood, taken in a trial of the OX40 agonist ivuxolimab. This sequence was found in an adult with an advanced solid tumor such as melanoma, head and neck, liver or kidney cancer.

The base sequence is TGCGCCAGCAGCTTGGGCCTTCCCGCTGAAGCTTTCTTT. Translated, this gives CASSLGLPAEAFF. Recombination connected TRBV5-1 to TRBJ1-1, with no D gene named confidently. Trimming costs V 0 bases and J 6 bases, and their ends lie 9 bases apart. As encoded in the germline V gene, CDR1 is SGHRS while CDR2 is YFSETQ. The CDR3 goes from the cysteine to the phenylalanine over 13 residues. The read is trimmed to its CDR3 DNA, 39 bases read in frame from base 1.